The rows below give T cell receptor beta chains drawn from one sample of a study of blood T cell repertoires in COVID-19. Clones were read by immunoSEQ multiplex PCR, and TCRdb kept only the in-frame ones, dropping some. The table lists a few hundred thousand clones, approximately 88% of them singletons, with more than 0.95% in the top ten. The material sequenced was peripheral blood. Source of these receptors: a man aged 40-50 years with acute or convalescent COVID-19. The CDR3 runs from the conserved cysteine through the conserved F or W. D genes are given only for firm matches. Size tells how often a clone was seen (once, few, many) or the class of an expanded clone, and some rows leave it out.

TRBJ1-1 | . | TRBD1 | TRBV5-5 | CASSFSTGKTEAFF | TGTGCCAGCAGCTTTTCGACAGGGAAGACTGAAGCTTTCTTT
TRBJ2-7 | . | . | TRBV6-5 | CASSYYTEQYF | TGTGCCAGCAGTTACTACACCGAGCAGTACTTC
TRBJ2-5 | . | . | TRBV24-1 | CATSDLLGGQETQYF | TGTGCCACCAGTGATTTGCTGGGGGGCCAAGAGACCCAGTACTTC
TRBJ1-1 | few | TRBD1 | TRBV28 | CASLYRGLPEAFF | TGTGCCAGCTTATACAGGGGGCTCCCTGAAGCTTTCTTT
TRBJ1-1 | . | . | TRBV27 | CASSLGSFRATEAFF | TGTGCCAGCAGTTTAGGGTCCTTCAGGGCCACTGAAGCTTTCTTT
TRBJ1-1 | . | . | TRBV19 | CASSPWNTEAFF | TGTGCCAGTAGCCCGTGGAACACTGAAGCTTTCTTT
TRBJ1-2 | . | TRBD1 | TRBV25-1 | CASTRTGYGYTF | TGTGCCAGCACCAGGACAGGCTATGGCTACACCTTC
TRBJ2-3 | once | TRBD2 | TRBV7-8 | CASSSAGLAGTDTQYF | TGTGCCAGCAGCTCCGCGGGACTAGCGGGCACAGATACGCAGTATTTT
TRBJ1-1 | . | . | TRBV20-1 | CSAPLTEAFF | TGCAGTGCTCCCCTGACTGAAGCTTTCTTT
TRBJ2-1 | few | . | TRBV16 | CASSQLRDPNEQFF | TGTGCCAGCAGCCAATTGAGGGATCCCAATGAGCAGTTCTTC
TRBJ2-1 | . | . | TRBV6-5 | CASSLLRLMNEQFF | TGTGCCAGCAGTCTACTCAGGTTAATGAATGAGCAGTTCTTC
TRBJ2-2 | . | . | TRBV30 | CAWSETGTSPPGELFF | TGTGCCTGGAGTGAAACCGGGACTTCCCCTCCCGGGGAGCTGTTTTTT
TRBJ2-2 | . | TRBD1 | TRBV7-3 | CASRGGTGGTGELFF | TGTGCCAGCAGGGGCGGGACAGGGGGCACCGGGGAGCTGTTTTTT
TRBJ2-7 | . | TRBD1 | TRBV7-9 | CASSLSGTGHHEQYF | TGTGCCAGCAGCTTATCGGGGACAGGGCACCACGAGCAGTACTTC
TRBJ1-2 | . | . | TRBV7-9 | CASSPPGEEVGYTF | TGTGCCAGCAGCCCCCCGGGAGAGGAGGTTGGCTACACCTTC
TRBJ1-1 | . | TRBD1 | TRBV23-1 | CASSRPTGTGVNTEAFF | TGCGCCAGCAGTCGCCCTACCGGGACAGGGGTGAACACTGAAGCTTTCTTT
TRBJ2-1 | . | . | TRBV9 | CASSVAGGYGPVGREQFF | TGTGCCAGCAGCGTAGCTGGGGGGTACGGGCCGGTGGGGCGTGAGCAGTTCTTC
TRBJ2-1 | . | TRBD2 | TRBV4-2 | CASRLLAGGPNEQFF | TGTGCCAGCAGGCTTCTAGCGGGAGGGCCCAATGAGCAGTTCTTC
TRBJ1-5 | . | TRBD1 | TRBV28 | CASSLSGWGQGGNQPQHF | TGTGCCAGCAGTTTGTCGGGTTGGGGACAGGGAGGCAATCAGCCCCAGCATTTT
TRBJ1-4 | . | . | TRBV7-9 | CASSLSSGNEKLFF | TGTGCCAGCAGCTTATCTTCCGGGAATGAAAAACTGTTTTTT
TRBJ2-1 | . | . | TRBV3-1/TRBV3-2 | CASSSSSIEQFF | TGTGCCAGCAGCTCTTCTTCTATTGAGCAGTTCTTC
TRBJ2-5 | . | . | TRBV5-1 | CASRFAGVVETQYF | TGCGCCAGCAGGTTTGCAGGGGTTGTGGAGACCCAGTACTTC
TRBJ1-2 | . | . | TRBV2 | CASTPDSFFSYTF | TGTGCCAGCACTCCCGACAGCTTTTTTAGCTACACCTTC
TRBJ1-1 | . | . | TRBV14 | CASSQLPSGGSEAFF | TGTGCCAGCAGCCAATTACCGTCGGGGGGCTCTGAAGCTTTCTTT
TRBJ2-3 | once | . | TRBV7-8 | CASSLLAAPSTDTQYF | TGTGCCAGCAGCTTACTCGCGGCCCCATCCACAGATACGCAGTATTTT
TRBJ1-2 | . | . | TRBV28 | CASSLGQSNYGYTF | TGTGCCAGCAGTTTAGGACAGTCTAACTATGGCTACACCTTC
TRBJ2-7 | . | TRBD1 | TRBV7-9 | CASTGQGYEQYF | TGTGCCAGCACGGGACAGGGCTACGAGCAGTACTTC
TRBJ2-2 | . | TRBD1 | TRBV5-5 | CASSPGTGRAGELFF | TGTGCCAGCAGCCCAGGGACAGGGAGGGCCGGGGAGCTGTTTTTT
TRBJ2-3 | . | . | TRBV5-6 | CASSSSMSDTQYF | TGTGCCAGCAGCTCATCTATGTCAGATACGCAGTATTTT
TRBJ2-3 | . | . | TRBV7-8 | CASSSEGSTDTQYF | TGTGCCAGCAGCTCGGAGGGGAGCACAGATACGCAGTATTTT
TRBJ2-2 | . | . | TRBV10-3 | CAISEDRGGGELFF | TGTGCCATCAGTGAGGACAGGGGAGGGGGGGAGCTGTTTTTT
TRBJ2-1 | few | TRBD1 | TRBV2 | CASSDSGGLQQFF | TGTGCCAGCAGTGATTCAGGGGGTCTCCAGCAGTTCTTC
TRBJ1-4 | . | . | TRBV2 | CAGARGGGSEKLFF | TGTGCCGGGGCCCGGGGAGGGGGAAGTGAAAAACTGTTTTTT
TRBJ2-7 | . | TRBD2 | TRBV9 | CASSAGTSGRRWDEQYF | TGTGCCAGCAGCGCGGGGACTAGCGGGAGGCGGTGGGACGAGCAGTACTTC
TRBJ2-3 | . | TRBD1 | TRBV29-1 | CSVNRGPDTDTQYF | TGCAGCGTAAACAGGGGTCCCGACACAGATACGCAGTATTTT
TRBJ1-4 | . | TRBD1 | TRBV11-2 | CASSTLQGVSEKLFF | TGTGCCAGCAGCACACTACAGGGGGTGAGTGAAAAACTGTTTTTT
TRBJ1-4 | . | . | TRBV3-1/TRBV3-2 | CASSQGVGQWNEKLFF | TGTGCCAGCAGCCAGGGAGTTGGACAGTGGAATGAAAAACTGTTTTTT
TRBJ1-6 | . | TRBD1 | TRBV10-3 | CAISDTGGVSYNSPLHF | TGTGCCATCAGTGATACAGGGGGGGTCTCCTATAATTCACCCCTCCACTTT
TRBJ2-5 | . | TRBD2 | TRBV9 | CASSETGTSGSGETQYF | TGTGCCAGCAGCGAAACCGGGACTAGCGGGAGTGGTGAGACCCAGTACTTC
TRBJ1-5 | . | . | TRBV3-1/TRBV3-2 | CASSQDPGTSNQPQHF | TGTGCCAGCAGCCAAGATCCCGGGACATCGAATCAGCCCCAGCATTTT
TRBJ2-3 | . | . | TRBV28 | CASKFRGYRDTQYF | TGTGCCAGCAAATTCCGGGGGTATCGAGATACGCAGTATTTT
TRBJ2-3 | . | TRBD2 | TRBV30 | CAWSVLFGSGRAPTDTQYF | TGTGCCTGGAGTGTACTCTTTGGTAGCGGGAGGGCCCCCACAGATACGCAGTATTTT
TRBJ2-7 | . | TRBD2 | TRBV5-1 | CASREGLAGAYEQYF | TGCGCCAGCAGGGAGGGACTAGCGGGAGCCTACGAGCAGTACTTC
TRBJ1-5 | . | . | TRBV4-1 | CASRASRTANQPQHF | TGCGCCAGCAGAGCCAGTAGGACAGCCAATCAGCCCCAGCATTTT
TRBJ1-1 | . | . | TRBV9 | CASSVGGSNTEAFF | TGTGCCAGCAGCGTAGGAGGCTCGAACACTGAAGCTTTCTTT
TRBJ2-7 | . | TRBD2 | TRBV28 | CASSLGLAGVSYEQYF | TGTGCCAGCAGTTTAGGGCTAGCGGGAGTTAGCTACGAGCAGTACTTC
TRBJ2-1 | . | . | TRBV7-9 | CASAFLQGVNDEQFF | TGTGCCAGCGCCTTCCTGCAGGGCGTCAACGATGAGCAGTTCTTC
TRBJ1-1 | once | . | TRBV19 | CASSPGDLSNTEAFF | TGTGCCAGCAGCCCAGGGGACCTATCGAACACTGAAGCTTTCTTT
TRBJ2-7 | . | . | TRBV14 | CASSPSGQGGYEQYF | TGTGCCAGCAGTCCCTCCGGGCAGGGGGGATACGAGCAGTACTTC
TRBJ2-4 | . | . | TRBV6-1 | CASSFPQGAKNIQYF | TGTGCCAGCAGTTTCCCGCAGGGGGCCAAAAACATTCAGTACTTC
TRBJ2-6 | . | TRBD2 | TRBV7-3 | CASSYSGSGANVLTF | TGTGCCAGCAGCTATAGCGGGTCTGGGGCCAACGTCCTGACTTTC
TRBJ2-1 | . | TRBD2 | TRBV9 | CASSVQTSGSGEQFF | TGTGCCAGCAGCGTACAAACTAGCGGGAGTGGTGAGCAGTTCTTC
TRBJ1-3 | few | . | TRBV7-8 | CASSLSSVISGNTIYF | TGTGCCAGCAGCTTAAGTAGCGTAATCTCTGGAAACACCATATATTTT
TRBJ1-2 | . | TRBD1 | TRBV6-1 | CASSEDVSGTGDEGYTF | TGTGCCAGCAGTGAAGACGTGTCGGGGACAGGGGACGAGGGCTACACCTTC